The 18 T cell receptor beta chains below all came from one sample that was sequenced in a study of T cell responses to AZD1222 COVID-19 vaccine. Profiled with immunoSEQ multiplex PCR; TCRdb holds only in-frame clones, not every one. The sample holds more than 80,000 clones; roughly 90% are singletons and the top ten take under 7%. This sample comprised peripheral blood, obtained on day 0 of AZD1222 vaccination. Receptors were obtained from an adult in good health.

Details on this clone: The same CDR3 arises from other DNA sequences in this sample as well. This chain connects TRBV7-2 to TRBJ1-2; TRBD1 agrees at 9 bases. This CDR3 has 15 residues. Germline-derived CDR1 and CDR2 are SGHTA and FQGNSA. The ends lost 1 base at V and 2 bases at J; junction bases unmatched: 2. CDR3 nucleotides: TGTGCCAGCAGCTTAGGTACAGGGGGCAACTATGGCTACACCTTC. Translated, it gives CASSLGTGGNYGYTF.

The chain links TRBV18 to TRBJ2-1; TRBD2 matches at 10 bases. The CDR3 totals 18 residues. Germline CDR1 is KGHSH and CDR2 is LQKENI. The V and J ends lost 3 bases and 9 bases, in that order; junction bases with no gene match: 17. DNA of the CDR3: TGTGCCAGCTCACCCCTAGCGGGAGTCTACCGTAGTGGGGCTGAGCAGTTCTTC. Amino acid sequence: CASSPLAGVYRSGAEQFF.

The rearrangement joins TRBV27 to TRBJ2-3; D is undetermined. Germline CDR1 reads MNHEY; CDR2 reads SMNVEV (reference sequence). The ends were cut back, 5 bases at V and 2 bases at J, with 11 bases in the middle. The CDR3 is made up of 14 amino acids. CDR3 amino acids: CASSPRHLTDTQYF. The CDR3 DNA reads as TGTGCCAGCAGTCCCCGACACCTCACAGATACGCAGTATTTT.

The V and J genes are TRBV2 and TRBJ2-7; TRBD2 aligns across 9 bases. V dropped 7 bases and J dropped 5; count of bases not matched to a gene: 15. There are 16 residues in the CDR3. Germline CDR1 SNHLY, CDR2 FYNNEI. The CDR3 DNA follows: TGTGCCAGCAAAAAGGCAGCGGGAGGTACGAGCAACGAGCAGTACTTC. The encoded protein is CASKKAAGGTSNEQYF.

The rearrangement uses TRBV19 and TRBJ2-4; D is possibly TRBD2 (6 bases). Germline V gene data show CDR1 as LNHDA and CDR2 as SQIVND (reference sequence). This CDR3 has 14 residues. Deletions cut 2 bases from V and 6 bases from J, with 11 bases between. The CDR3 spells CASSIRRGSNIQYF. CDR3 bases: TGTGCCAGTAGTATACGGCGGGGTTCAAACATTCAGTACTTC.

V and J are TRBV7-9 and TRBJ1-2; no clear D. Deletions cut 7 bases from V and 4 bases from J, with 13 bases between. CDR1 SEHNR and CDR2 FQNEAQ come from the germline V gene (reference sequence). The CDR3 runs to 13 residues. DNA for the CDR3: TGTGCCAGCACTCTTTTGGGCCCCTATGGCTACACCTTC. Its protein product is CASTLLGPYGYTF. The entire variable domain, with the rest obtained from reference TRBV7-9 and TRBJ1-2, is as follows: DTGVSQNPRHKITKRGQNVTFRCDPISEHNRLYWYRQTLGQGPEFLTYFQNEAQLEKSRLLSDRFSAERPKGSFSTLEIQRTEQGDSAMYLCASTLLGPYGYTFGSGTRLTVV.

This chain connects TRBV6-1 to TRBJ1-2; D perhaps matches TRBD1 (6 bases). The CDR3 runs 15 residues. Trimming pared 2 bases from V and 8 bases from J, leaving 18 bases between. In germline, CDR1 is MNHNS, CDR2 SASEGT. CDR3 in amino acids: CASSEPYGAGAGYTF. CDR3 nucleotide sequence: TGTGCCAGCAGTGAACCGTACGGCGCAGGGGCCGGCTACACCTTC.

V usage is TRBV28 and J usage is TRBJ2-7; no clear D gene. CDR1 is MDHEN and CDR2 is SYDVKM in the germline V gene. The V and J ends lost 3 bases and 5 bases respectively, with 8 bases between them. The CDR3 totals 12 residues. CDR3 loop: CASSFYWDEQYF. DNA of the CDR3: TGTGCCAGCAGTTTTTACTGGGACGAGCAGTACTTC.

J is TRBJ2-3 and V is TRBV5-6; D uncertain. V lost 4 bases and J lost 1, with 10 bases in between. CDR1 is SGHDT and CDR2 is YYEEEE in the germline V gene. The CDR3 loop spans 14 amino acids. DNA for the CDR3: TGTGCCAGCAGCCGCCGGGCGCGCACAGATACGCAGTATTTT. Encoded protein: CASSRRARTDTQYF.

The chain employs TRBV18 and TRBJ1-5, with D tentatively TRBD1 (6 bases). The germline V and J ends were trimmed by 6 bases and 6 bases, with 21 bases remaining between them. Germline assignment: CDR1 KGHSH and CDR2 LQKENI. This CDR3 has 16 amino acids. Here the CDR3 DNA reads TGTGCCAGCTCCCCCATGGCGGGGGGCGCGGGTCAGCCCCAGCATTTT. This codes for CASSPMAGGAGQPQHF.

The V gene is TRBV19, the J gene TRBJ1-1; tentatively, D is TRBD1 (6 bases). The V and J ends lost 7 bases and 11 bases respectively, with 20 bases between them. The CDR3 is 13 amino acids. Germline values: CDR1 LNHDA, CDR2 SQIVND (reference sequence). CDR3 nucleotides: TGTGCCAGTACCGCGACAGGCCGGGGACGGGCTTTCTTT. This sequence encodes CASTATGRGRAFF.

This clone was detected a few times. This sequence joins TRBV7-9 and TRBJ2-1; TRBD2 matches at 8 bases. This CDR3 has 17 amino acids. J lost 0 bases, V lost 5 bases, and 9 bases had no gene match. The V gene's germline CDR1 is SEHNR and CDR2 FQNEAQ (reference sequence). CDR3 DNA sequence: TGTGCCAGCAGCCGTCGCGGGGGGCGGGCCTCCTACAATGAGCAGTTCTTC. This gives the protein CASSRRGGRASYNEQFF.

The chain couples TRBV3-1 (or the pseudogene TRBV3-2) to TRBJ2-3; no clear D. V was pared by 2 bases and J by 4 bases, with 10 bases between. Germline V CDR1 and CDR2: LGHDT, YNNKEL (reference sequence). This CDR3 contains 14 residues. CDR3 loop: CASSQTGPSDTQYF. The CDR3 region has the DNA TGTGCCAGCAGCCAAACCGGACCCTCAGATACGCAGTATTTT.

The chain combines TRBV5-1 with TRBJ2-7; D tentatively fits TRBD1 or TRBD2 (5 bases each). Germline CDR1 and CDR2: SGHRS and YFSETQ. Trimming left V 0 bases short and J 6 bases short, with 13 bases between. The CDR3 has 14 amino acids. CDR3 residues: CASSLERPGAEQYF. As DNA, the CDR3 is TGCGCCAGCAGCTTGGAGCGCCCCGGGGCCGAGCAGTACTTC.

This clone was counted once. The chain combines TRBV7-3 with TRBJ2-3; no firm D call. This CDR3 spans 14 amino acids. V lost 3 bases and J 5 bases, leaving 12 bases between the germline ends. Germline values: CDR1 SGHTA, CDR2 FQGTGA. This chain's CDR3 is CASSLVGVGDTQYF. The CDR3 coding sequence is TGTGCCAGCAGCTTGGTCGGCGTGGGAGATACGCAGTATTTT. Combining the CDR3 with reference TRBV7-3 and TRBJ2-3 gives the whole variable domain GAGVSQTPSNKVTEKGKYVELRCDPISGHTALYWYRQSLGQGPEFLIYFQGTGAADDSGLPNDRFFAVRPEGSVSTLKIQRTERGDSAVYLCASSLVGVGDTQYFGPGTRLTVL.

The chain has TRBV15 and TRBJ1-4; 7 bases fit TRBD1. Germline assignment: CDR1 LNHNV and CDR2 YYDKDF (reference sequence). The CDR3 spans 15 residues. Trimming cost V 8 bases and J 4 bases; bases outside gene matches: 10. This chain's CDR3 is CATAIPTGDNEKLFF. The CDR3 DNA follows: TGTGCCACCGCCATCCCAACAGGGGATAATGAAAAACTGTTTTTT.

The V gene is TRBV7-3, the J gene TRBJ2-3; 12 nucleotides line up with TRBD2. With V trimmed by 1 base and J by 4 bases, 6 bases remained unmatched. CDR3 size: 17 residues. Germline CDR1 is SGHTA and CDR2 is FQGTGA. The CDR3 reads CASSLMLAGGPADTQYF. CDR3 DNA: TGTGCCAGCAGCTTAATGCTAGCGGGAGGGCCGGCAGATACGCAGTATTTT.

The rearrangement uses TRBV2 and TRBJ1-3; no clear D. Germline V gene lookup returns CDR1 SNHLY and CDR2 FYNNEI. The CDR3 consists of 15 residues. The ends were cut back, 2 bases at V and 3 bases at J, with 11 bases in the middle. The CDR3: CASSERAVRGNTIYF. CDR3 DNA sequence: TGTGCCAGCAGTGAAAGGGCAGTCCGTGGAAACACCATATATTTT.